The 5 T cell receptor beta chains below all came from one sample that was sequenced in a study of follicular helper T cells after annual influenza vaccination. As for time point: 2015-2016 season, pre-vaccination. Measured with immunoSEQ multiplex PCR; TCRdb has only the in-frame clones, and not every one. The profile shows 9,300 or so clones, over 80% of them singletons. Sample: CXCR5+ CD38- circulating T follicular helper cells from blood, taken on the day of influenza vaccination. The subset is: circulating Tfh, non-naive CD4+CXCR5+PD-1+ (ICOS+CD38+ or ICOS-CD38-). The receptors stem from an adult who received the influenza vaccine.

V is TRBV28 and J is TRBJ2-1; D unresolved. V lost 6 bases and J 2 bases, leaving 5 bases between the germline ends. The CDR3 consists of 12 residues. Germline V gives CDR1 MDHEN, CDR2 SYDVKM. The CDR3, as DNA: TGTGCCAGCAGAACGACCTACAATGAGCAGTTCTTC. Translating it yields CASRTTYNEQFF.

The V call is TRBV21-1, the J call TRBJ2-2; the table's TRBD1 call for D was not verified on the DNA. TRBV21-1 constitutes a pseudogene. This CDR3 contains 16 residues. The CDR3 loop is CASSSPGAPLGGELFF. DNA for the CDR3: TGTGCCAGCAGTTCCCCAGGGGCTCCCTTGGGCGGGGAGCTGTTTTTT.

The chain carries TRBV6-6 and TRBJ1-1; D unclear. Germline V gene sequence: CDR1 MNHNY, CDR2 SVGAGI (reference sequence). Trimming took 7 bases from V and 5 from J, leaving 14 bases between them. The CDR3 runs to 13 residues. Here the CDR3 reads CASNPAGVTEAFF. Written as DNA, the CDR3 is TGTGCCAGCAACCCCGCCGGGGTTACTGAAGCTTTCTTT.

V and J are TRBV30 and TRBJ2-7; possibly TRBD1 or TRBD2 for D (5 bases each). Germline CDR1 is GTSNPN and CDR2 is SVGIG (reference sequence). CDR3 size: 12 residues. Trimming cost V 3 bases and J 7 bases, with 13 bases left between them. The CDR3, as DNA: TGTGCCTGGAGCAGGGTGTCGGGGGAGCAGTACTTC. It yields the protein CAWSRVSGEQYF.

This rearrangement joins TRBV5-1 to TRBJ2-3; possible D gene TRBD1, 6 bases. There are 15 residues in the CDR3. In germline, CDR1 is SGHRS, CDR2 YFSETQ. With 5 bases removed from V and 2 bases from J, the gap between germline ends came to 15 bases. CDR3 coding DNA: TGCGCCAGCAGTCAGGCGACAGGAGTCACAGATACGCAGTATTTT. Protein sequence: CASSQATGVTDTQYF.